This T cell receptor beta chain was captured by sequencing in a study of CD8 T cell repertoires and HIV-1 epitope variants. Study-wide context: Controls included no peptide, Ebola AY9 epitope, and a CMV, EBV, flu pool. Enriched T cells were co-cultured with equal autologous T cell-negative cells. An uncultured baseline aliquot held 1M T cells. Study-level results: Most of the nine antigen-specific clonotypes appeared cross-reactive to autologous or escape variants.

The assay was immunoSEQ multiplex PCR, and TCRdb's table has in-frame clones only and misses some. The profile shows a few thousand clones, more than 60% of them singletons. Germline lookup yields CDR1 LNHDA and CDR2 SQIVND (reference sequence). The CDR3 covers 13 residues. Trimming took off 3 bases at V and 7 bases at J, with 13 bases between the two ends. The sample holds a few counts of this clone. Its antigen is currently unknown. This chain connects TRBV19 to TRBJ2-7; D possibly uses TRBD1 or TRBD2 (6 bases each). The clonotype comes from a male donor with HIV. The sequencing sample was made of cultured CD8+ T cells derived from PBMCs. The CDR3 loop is CASSILRGGEQYF. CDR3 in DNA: TGTGCCAGTAGTATCTTAAGAGGGGGGGAGCAGTACTTC.